This T cell receptor beta chain was captured by sequencing in a study of shared clonotypes between healthy human individuals (dated by TCRdb to about 2020). Regarding the research as a whole: The cohort comprised two women and a few men aged 18 to 49 years. Each donor's leukapheresis produced roughly between about 0.9 and 9.5 billion PBMCs. Per donor, three plates each were used for CD4 naive and CD4 memory, two for CD8 naive, and one for CD8 memory. The study deeply sequenced blood TCR repertoires of five healthy adults to estimate repertoire size and the extent of clonotype sharing between individuals. Different laboratories and diverse techniques were used to prepare libraries and sequence TCR repertoires, to increase sequencing depth and limit assay-specific biases. Overall study results and their limits: Naive subsets generally had larger estimated clonotype richness than memory subsets. Compared with non-shared clonotypes, the clonotypes found in all four sorted-subset donors had higher generation probabilities. Incomplete sequencing was indicated by rarefaction of sorted-subset datasets, despite the large sequencing depth. Sampling was limited to blood, and TCR repertoires in tissue likely differ from TCR repertoires in blood. Based on pairwise subsampling, the degree of clonotype sharing among donors was expected to be affected by sequencing depth. Because the study included a small number of donors, the genetic and exposure-history diversity represented was limited. Across several donors, approximately 5% of naive CD4, roughly 3.5% of naive CD8, about 2% of memory CD4, and approximately 0.42% of memory CD8 clonotypes were shared.

To note about this clone: The antigen it binds to is not known. No base quality information exists; no much larger clone differs at one position.

CDR1 GTSNPN and CDR2 SVGIG were looked up in the germline V gene (reference sequence). The CDR3 spans 14 residues, from the cysteine through the phenylalanine. CDR3 DNA is the only sequence kept; it has 42 bases, read in frame from the first base. Trimming removed 5 bases from V and 2 bases from J, leaving 15 bases between the germline ends. Healthy HIV-negative adults with no recently reported acute infections or vaccinations were included as donors. All donors were Caucasian adults living in Nashville, Tennessee, USA. CD4+ T cells were enriched through magnetic negative selection, after which naive cells were positively selected on CD45RA and the remaining negative fraction served as the memory subset. Blood was obtained by leukapheresis, after which PBMCs were separated by Ficoll-Histopaque density gradient centrifugation and cryopreserved in liquid nitrogen vapor phase. Analytical flow cytometry was used to check the purity and quantity of every magnetically sorted T cell population. Genomic DNA was isolated from every sorted fraction and measured by UV absorbance on a Nanodrop 2000c.

Using the deep immunoSEQ assay, multiplex PCR amplified TCR CDR3 regions from genomic DNA. For each cell subset, the extracted genomic DNA was distributed evenly across all wells of several immunoSEQ 96-well plates, and each plate served as one replicate. For sorted subsets, each replicate PCR was loaded with roughly 0.2 ug genomic DNA, equivalent to some 31,000 T cell genomes. Purified libraries were quantified with a Qubit 3.0 fluorometer, sized on a Bioanalyzer 2100, and re-quantified with the KAPA Library Quantification kit. Every immunoSEQ 96-well plate was sequenced on a separate single-read 150-cycle Illumina NextSeq 550 flow cell. The authors' analysis ran thus. Because the immunoSEQ output held only junctional sequences and lacked quality scores, the filtering could not match the filtering applied to full-length reads. Sequences were annotated with PyIR, a Python wrapper for IgBLAST v1.9, using IMGT germline references to assign V/J genes and CDR3. Reads were removed for weak V/J assignments (E-value above 1e-6), missing CDR3, stop codons, out-of-frame junctions, or ambiguous translated residues. V3J clonotypes were defined as sequences sharing the same inferred V gene, J gene, and CDR3 amino acid sequence. To compute the percentage overlap between repertoires, the number of shared unique clonotypes was divided by the size of the smaller repertoire. Repertoire richness was assessed with RTK rarefaction, the Chao1 estimator, and Recon v2.1 estimates of unobserved clonotypes. For all TCRbeta clonotypes obtained by the gDNA method from a few donors, generation probabilities were computed with OLGA. Entries here come from immuneACCESS through TCRdb and include only in-frame sequences with V and J called. Some clones fail to appear in such tables; in the studies checked, an unresolved V gene covers under half of the shortfall, and the cause of the remainder is unknown. V, J and clone size are those of that table, while D and trimming were read from the DNA. The table for this sample lists roughly 2.2 million clones; approximately 95% of them were counted only once. The leading ten clones occupy 0.3% to 0.4% of the sample.

The rearranged chain carries TRBV30 and TRBJ1-2; no D segment can be confidently identified. Sequencing was done on a sample of naive CD4+ T cells from PBMCs. This specimen's cell subset or site label, per the study, means: CD45RA+ positively selected. The TCR originated in a man aged 18 to 35 in good health. Some clones in this sample may be carry-over from other donors' samples. The CDR3 protein is CAWVKLGGNYGYTF. The nucleotides are TGTGCCTGGGTCAAGTTAGGAGGGAACTATGGCTACACCTTC.